The 15 T cell receptor beta chains below were found in one sample sequenced in a study of siplizumab effects on memory and regulatory T cells. Measured with immunoSEQ multiplex PCR; TCRdb has only the in-frame clones, and not every one. The table has 90,000 to 120,000 clones, over 90% seen once; the top ten hold about 0.62%. The sample was Tregs sorted from blood. The receptors come from a human donor in good health.

The chain is built from TRBV7-2 and TRBJ2-5, with 10 bases identical to TRBD2. The CDR3 is 17 residues long. The germline CDR1 and CDR2 sequences are SGHTA and FQGNSA. V lost 5 bases and J lost 0; bases outside the gene matches: 9. CDR3 in DNA: TGTGCCAGCAGCCCCTTTCGACTAGCGGGCGACCAAGAGACCCAGTACTTC. Amino acids: CASSPFRLAGDQETQYF.

The CDR3 nucleotides read TGCGCCAGCAGCATCAGGGGCTATAGCTCCTACGAGCAGTACTTC. This encodes CASSIRGYSSYEQYF. The genes are TRBV5-1 and TRBJ2-7, with TRBD1 as a possible D gene (6 bases). CDR1 and CDR2 from the germline V gene are SGHRS and YFSETQ. V was cut by 4 bases and J by 0 bases, with 14 bases left in between. The CDR3 covers 15 residues.

This clone was observed once. The CDR3 loop is CASSRTGLEYGYTF. Written as DNA, the CDR3 is TGTGCCAGCAGCAGAACAGGGTTGGAGTATGGCTACACCTTC. The chain joins TRBV5-4 to TRBJ1-2, with TRBD1 as a possible D gene (6 bases). The CDR3 spans 14 residues. Germline-derived CDR1 and CDR2 are SGHNT and YYREEE (reference sequence). The ends were cut back, 4 bases at V and 5 bases at J, with 15 bases in the middle.

The chain employs TRBV6-1 and TRBJ1-2; D possibly corresponds to TRBD1 (5 bases). The CDR3 contains 10 residues. Looked up from germline, CDR1 is MNHNS and CDR2 is SASEGT. V was clipped by 8 bases and J by 8 bases, with 9 bases between them. CDR3 residues: CASWGRGYTF. The DNA of the CDR3 is TGTGCCAGCTGGGGGAGAGGCTACACCTTC.

This clone was seen a single time. The V gene is TRBV2, the J gene TRBJ2-6; 9 positions agree with TRBD1. CDR1 is SNHLY and CDR2 is FYNNEI in the germline V gene. The CDR3 has 18 residues. The V gene end was trimmed by 1 base and the J gene end by 4 bases; junction bases not matched to a gene: 8. The CDR3: CASSEGTGVPWGANVLTF. The CDR3 DNA reads as TGTGCCAGCAGTGAAGGGACAGGGGTCCCTTGGGGGGCCAACGTCCTGACTTTC.

The rearrangement links TRBV4-1 to TRBJ2-5; D could derive from TRBD1 or TRBD2 (6 bases each). Trimming removed 4 bases at V and 5 bases at J, with 17 bases between. Germline V gives CDR1 MGHRA, CDR2 YSYEKL. This CDR3 comprises 15 residues. In DNA, the CDR3 is TGCGCCAGCAGCCCGGCCCCGGGGGCGCGGGAGACCCAGTACTTC. Translating gives CASSPAPGARETQYF.

This clone showed up just once. The chain joins TRBV6-5 to TRBJ2-3; 10 bases are shared with TRBD2. Losses at the gene ends were 5 bases for V and 3 bases for J; bases not matched to a gene: 2. The CDR3 covers 14 residues. CDR1 is MNHEY, CDR2 SVGAGI, per germline. The CDR3 spells CASSLAGVTDTQYF. The CDR3, as DNA: TGTGCCAGCAGTCTAGCGGGGGTAACAGATACGCAGTATTTT.

The chain has TRBV19 and TRBJ2-2; 9 nucleotides agree with TRBD2. V was pared by 7 bases and J by 7 bases, with 7 bases of the junction left unmatched. Per germline, CDR1 LNHDA and CDR2 SQIVND (reference sequence). This CDR3 is built from 14 residues. CDR3 residues: CASKLGLAIGELFF. The CDR3 DNA is TGTGCCAGTAAATTGGGACTAGCAATCGGGGAGCTGTTTTTT.

The chain is built from TRBV5-1 and TRBJ2-2; D may be TRBD2 (7 bases). Trimming removed 5 bases at V and 4 bases at J, with 15 bases between. This CDR3 contains 15 residues. The germline V gene has CDR1 SGHRS and CDR2 YFSETQ. CDR3 nucleotides: TGCGCCAGCAGTGGCGTGGGGGGGCGCACCGGGGAGCTGTTTTTT. This translates into CASSGVGGRTGELFF.

The V and J genes are TRBV5-1 and TRBJ2-5; D gene uncertain. The CDR3 consists of 11 residues. The V end was cut by 5 bases, the J end by 4 bases, with 6 bases between. CDR1 and CDR2 from the germline V gene are SGHRS and YFSETQ. The CDR3 DNA reads TGCGCCAGCAGGGGTTTAGAGACCCAGTACTTC. The encoded protein is CASRGLETQYF.

V is TRBV4-2 and J is TRBJ2-1; D might be TRBD2 (7 bases). With 1 base removed from V and 6 bases from J, the gap between germline ends came to 13 bases. CDR3 length equals 15 residues. Germline loops: CDR1 LGHNA, CDR2 YNFKEQ. The chain's CDR3 is CASSQGGGAGNEQFF. The CDR3, as DNA: TGTGCCAGCAGCCAAGGAGGGGGGGCGGGCAATGAGCAGTTCTTC.

The V gene is TRBV5-1, the J gene TRBJ2-7, with 9 bases aligning to TRBD1. V was clipped by 4 bases and J by 5 bases; unmatched bases: 4. Looked up from germline, CDR1 is SGHRS and CDR2 is YFSETQ. The CDR3 contains 13 residues. CDR3 region: CASSGTGFDEQYF. For the CDR3, the DNA is TGCGCCAGCAGCGGGACAGGGTTCGACGAGCAGTACTTC.

On this clone itself: A read error may account for a junction end that differs from germline. The V and J genes are TRBV7-9 and TRBJ1-1; D call uncertain. This CDR3 spans 11 amino acids. From germline, CDR1 is SEHNR and CDR2 FQNEAQ (reference sequence). In DNA form, the CDR3 reads TGTGCCAGCAGCTCACCCGGGGATTTGACTTTT. Protein sequence: CASSSPGDLTF.

This chain joins TRBV7-9 and TRBJ1-6; D gene ambiguous. From germline, CDR1 is SEHNR and CDR2 FQNEAQ (reference sequence). Trimming pared 5 bases from V and 9 bases from J, leaving 11 bases between. The CDR3 totals 13 residues. CDR3 loop: CASSVMWGSPLHF. Written as DNA, the CDR3 is TGTGCCAGCAGCGTCATGTGGGGTTCACCCCTCCACTTT. Combining the CDR3 with reference TRBV7-9 and TRBJ1-6 gives the whole variable domain DTGVSQNPRHKITKRGQNVTFRCDPISEHNRLYWYRQTLGQGPEFLTYFQNEAQLEKSRLLSDRFSAERPKGSFSTLEIQRTEQGDSAMYLCASSVMWGSPLHFGNGTRLTVT.

The gene calls are TRBV18 and TRBJ2-7, with a possible D match to TRBD1 (6 bases). The CDR3 consists of 13 residues. Germline V gene lookup returns CDR1 KGHSH and CDR2 LQKENI. Trimming stripped 5 bases from V and 6 bases from J, with 14 bases between. The CDR3 DNA reads as TGTGCCAGCTCAGCCGGGACAATCCCCGAGCAGTACTTC. This sequence encodes CASSAGTIPEQYF. The variable domain in full, completed from reference TRBV18 and TRBJ2-7, reads NAGVMQNPRHLVRRRGQEARLRCSPMKGHSHVYWYRQLPEEGLKFMVYLQKENIIDESGMPKERFSAEFPKEGPSILRIQQVVRGDSAAYFCASSAGTIPEQYFGPGTRLTVT.